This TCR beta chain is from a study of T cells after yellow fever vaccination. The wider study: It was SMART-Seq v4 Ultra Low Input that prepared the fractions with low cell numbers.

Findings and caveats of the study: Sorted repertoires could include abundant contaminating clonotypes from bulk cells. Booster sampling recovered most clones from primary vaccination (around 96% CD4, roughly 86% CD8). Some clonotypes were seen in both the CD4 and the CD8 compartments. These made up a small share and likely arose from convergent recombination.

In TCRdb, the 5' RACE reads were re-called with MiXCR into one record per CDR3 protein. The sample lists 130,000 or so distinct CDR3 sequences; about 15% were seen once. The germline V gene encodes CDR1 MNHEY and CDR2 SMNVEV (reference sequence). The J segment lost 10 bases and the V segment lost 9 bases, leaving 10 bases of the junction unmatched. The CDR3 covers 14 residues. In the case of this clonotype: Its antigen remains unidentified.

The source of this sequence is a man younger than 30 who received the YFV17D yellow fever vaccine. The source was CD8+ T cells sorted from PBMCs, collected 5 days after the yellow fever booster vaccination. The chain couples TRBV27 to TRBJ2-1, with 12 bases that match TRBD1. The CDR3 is CASRGTGGFGEQFF. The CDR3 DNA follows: TGTGCCAGTCGCGGGACAGGGGGCTTTGGGGAGCAGTTCTTC.